The sequence of this T cell receptor (beta chain) was determined in a study of early T cells in non-severe SARS-CoV-2 infection. Study context: Sequenced material consisted of bulk RNA (from unsorted whole blood), and chains were unpaired.

This clonotype was counted many times. CDR3 size: 16 residues. The V end lost 4 bases, the J end lost 1 base, and 16 bases lay between the germline ends. CDR1 and CDR2 (germline): SGDLS, YYNGEE. TCRdb fed the 5' RACE reads into MiXCR, producing one record per CDR3 protein. In the table there are 50,000 to 65,000 distinct CDR3 sequences, about an eighth of which are singletons. This TCR was sampled from an adult who was a healthcare worker with PCR-confirmed SARS-CoV-2 infection or an uninfected control (not recorded which). The J gene is TRBJ2-3, the V gene TRBV9, with a weak D call TRBD2 (7 bases). The sequenced material came from whole blood. This CDR3 is CASSYRAGAGTDTQYF. The CDR3, as DNA: TGTGCCAGCAGCTACCGTGCGGGGGCGGGCACAGATACGCAGTATTTT.